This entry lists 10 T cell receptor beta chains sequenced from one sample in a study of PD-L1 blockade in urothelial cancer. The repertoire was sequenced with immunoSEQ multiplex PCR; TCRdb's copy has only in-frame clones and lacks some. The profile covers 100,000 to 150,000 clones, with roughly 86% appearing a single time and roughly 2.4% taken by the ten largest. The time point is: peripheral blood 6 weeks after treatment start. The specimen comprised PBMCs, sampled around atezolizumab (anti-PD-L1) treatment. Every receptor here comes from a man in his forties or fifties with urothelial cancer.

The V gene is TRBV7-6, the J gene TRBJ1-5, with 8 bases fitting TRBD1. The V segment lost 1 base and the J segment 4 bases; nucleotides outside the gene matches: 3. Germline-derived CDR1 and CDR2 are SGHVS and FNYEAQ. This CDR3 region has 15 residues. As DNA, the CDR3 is TGTGCCAGCAGCTTAGGAACAGGGGGAAATCAGCCCCAGCATTTT. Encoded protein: CASSLGTGGNQPQHF.

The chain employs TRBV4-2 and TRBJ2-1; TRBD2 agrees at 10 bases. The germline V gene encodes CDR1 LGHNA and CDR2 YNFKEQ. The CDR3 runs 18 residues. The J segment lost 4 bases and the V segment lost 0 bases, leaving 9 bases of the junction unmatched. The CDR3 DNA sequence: TGTGCCAGCAGCCAAGATAGGGGAAGCGGGGGGGGATACAATGAGCAGTTCTTC. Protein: CASSQDRGSGGGYNEQFF.

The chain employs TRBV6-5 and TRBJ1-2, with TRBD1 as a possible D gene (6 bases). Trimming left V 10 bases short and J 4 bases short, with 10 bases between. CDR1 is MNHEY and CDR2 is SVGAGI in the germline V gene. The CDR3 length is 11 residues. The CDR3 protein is CAITQGYGYTF. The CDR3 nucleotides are TGTGCCATCACACAGGGCTATGGCTACACCTTC.

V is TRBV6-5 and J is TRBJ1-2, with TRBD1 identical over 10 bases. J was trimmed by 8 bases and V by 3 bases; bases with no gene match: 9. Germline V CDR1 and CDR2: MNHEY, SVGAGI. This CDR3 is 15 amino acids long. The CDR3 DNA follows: TGTGCCAGCAGTTATTCCCGACAGGGGGCAAGGGGCTACACCTTC. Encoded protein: CASSYSRQGARGYTF.

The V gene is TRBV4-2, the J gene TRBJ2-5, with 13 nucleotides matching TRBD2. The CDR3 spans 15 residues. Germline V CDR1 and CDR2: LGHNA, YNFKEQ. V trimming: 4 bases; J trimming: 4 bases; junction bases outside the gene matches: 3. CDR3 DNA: TGTGCCAGCAGCCCTAGGACTAGCGGGAGAGAGACCCAGTACTTC. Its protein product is CASSPRTSGRETQYF.

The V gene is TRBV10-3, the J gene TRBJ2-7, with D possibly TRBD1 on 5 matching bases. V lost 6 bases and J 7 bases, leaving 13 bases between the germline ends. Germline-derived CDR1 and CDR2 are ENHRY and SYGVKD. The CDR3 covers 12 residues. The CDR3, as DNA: TGTGCCATCAGAAAGACAGACAAAGAGCAGTACTTC. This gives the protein CAIRKTDKEQYF.

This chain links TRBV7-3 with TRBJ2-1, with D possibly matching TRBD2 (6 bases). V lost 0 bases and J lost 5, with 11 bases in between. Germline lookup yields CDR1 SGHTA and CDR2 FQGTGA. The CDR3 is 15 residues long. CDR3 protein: CASSLTSGAHNEQFF. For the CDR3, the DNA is TGTGCCAGCAGCTTAACTAGCGGAGCCCACAATGAGCAGTTCTTC.

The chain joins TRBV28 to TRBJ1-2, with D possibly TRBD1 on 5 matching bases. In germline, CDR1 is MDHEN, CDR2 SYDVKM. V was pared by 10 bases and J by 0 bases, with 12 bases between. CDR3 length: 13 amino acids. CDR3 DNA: TGTGCCACGGGCAGGGCAGCTAACTATGGCTACACCTTC. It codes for CATGRAANYGYTF.

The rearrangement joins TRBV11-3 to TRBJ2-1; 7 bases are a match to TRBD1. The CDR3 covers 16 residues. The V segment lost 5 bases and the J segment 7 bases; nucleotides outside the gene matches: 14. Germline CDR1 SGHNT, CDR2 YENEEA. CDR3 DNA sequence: TGTGCCAGCAGCCCGATGCAGGGGGTGGCGGATAATGAGCAGTTCTTC. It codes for CASSPMQGVADNEQFF.

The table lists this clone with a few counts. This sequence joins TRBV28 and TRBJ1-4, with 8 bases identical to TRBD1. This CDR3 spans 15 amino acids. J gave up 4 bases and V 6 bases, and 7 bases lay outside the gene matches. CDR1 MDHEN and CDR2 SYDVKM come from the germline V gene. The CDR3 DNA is TGTGCCAGCAGGCCCCCGGGACAGGATAATGAAAAACTGTTTTTT. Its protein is CASRPPGQDNEKLFF.